Following are 11 T cell receptor beta chains from one sample sequenced in a study of blood T cells in healthy people across ages. Primed by a sample-barcoded 5' primer and a J-beta primer mix, a second PCR proceeded for about 6 to 12 cycles. Via MiXCR, TCRdb re-called the 5' RACE reads, giving one row per CDR3 protein. The sample records 1,800,000 or so distinct CDR3 sequences, 39% being singletons. Sequencing input: blood. Source of these receptors: a human donor in good health.

This clonotype was counted a single time. One end of the junction fails to match germline, which may point to a read error. The V and J genes are TRBV12-3 or TRBV12-4 and TRBJ2-6; D unclear. The CDR3 is 15 residues long. The CDR3 loop reads CVSSLTFSGANVLTF. CDR3 coding DNA: TGTGTCAGCAGTTTAACCTTCTCTGGGGCCAACGTCCTGACTTTC.

This clonotype has a handful of counts. This CDR3 is CASSQNEHNYGYTF. CDR3 in DNA: TGTGCCAGCAGCCAGAATGAACACAACTATGGCTACACCTTC. This chain joins TRBV7-9 and TRBJ1-2, with D unresolved. Germline V gene data show CDR1 as SEHNR and CDR2 as FQNEAQ (reference sequence). Between the trimmed V and J ends, which lost 5 bases and 2 bases, there was a span of 12 bases. The CDR3 has 14 residues.

This clonotype was detected a few times. V gene TRBV25-1 combines with J gene TRBJ2-7, with D hard to call. The length of the CDR3 is 9 residues. V shed 10 bases and J shed 5 bases, with 6 bases lying between them. Germline loops: CDR1 MGHDK, CDR2 SYGVNS. In nucleotides, the CDR3 is TGTGCCAAATCGAACGAGCAGTACTTC. Residues: CAKSNEQYF.

The chain is built from TRBV27 and TRBJ2-3; D gene ambiguous. Trimming removed 6 bases from V and 3 bases from J, with 22 bases in between. The CDR3 totals 17 residues. Germline CDR1 reads MNHEY; CDR2 reads SMNVEV (reference sequence). As DNA, the CDR3 is TGTGCCAGCAGAAAAAGGGCAGGTCTACGAGGTACAGATACGCAGTATTTT. This codes for CASRKRAGLRGTDTQYF.

In its sample, this clonotype was seen many times. The gene calls are TRBV4-2 and TRBJ2-5; 12 nucleotides align to TRBD2. This CDR3 is 17 amino acids long. After removal of 0 bases from V and 3 bases from J, the junction contained 5 bases not matched to a gene. Germline lookup yields CDR1 LGHNA and CDR2 YNFKEQ. The CDR3 nucleotides are TGTGCCAGCAGCCAAGATTGGAGGACTAGCGGGGAAGAGACCCAGTACTTC. It translates to CASSQDWRTSGEETQYF.

This clonotype was seen at least ten times. The CDR3 region has the DNA TGCAGCGTTGTAGGCAGCCCCTACGAGCAGTACTTC. It yields the protein CSVVGSPYEQYF. The chain couples TRBV29-1 to TRBJ2-7, with D uncertain. The germline V and J ends were trimmed by 4 bases and 2 bases, with 9 bases remaining between them. CDR1 is SQVTM and CDR2 is ANQGSEA in the germline V gene. This CDR3 has 12 amino acids.

The chain combines TRBV12-3 or TRBV12-4 with TRBJ1-5; unclear D gene. CDR3 length: 15 residues. V shed 4 bases and J shed 0 bases, with 10 bases lying between them. The CDR3 DNA reads TGTGCCAGCAGTTCTCAGGTGTATAGCAATCAGCCCCAGCATTTT. Translating gives CASSSQVYSNQPQHF.

The chain carries TRBV12-3 or TRBV12-4 and TRBJ1-3; 7 nucleotides line up with TRBD1. This CDR3 region has 15 residues. After removal of 4 bases from V and 4 bases from J, the junction contained 7 bases not matched to a gene. The CDR3 region has the DNA TGTGCCAGCAGTTCTACGACAGGGCCAGGAAACACCATATATTTT. It translates to CASSSTTGPGNTIYF.

The chain couples TRBV10-3 to TRBJ2-7; D is unresolved. The CDR3 runs 15 residues. V lost 2 bases, J lost 2 bases, and 13 bases lay in between. The germline V gene has CDR1 ENHRY and CDR2 SYGVKD. DNA of the CDR3: TGTGCCATCAGTGAGGAGTGGGCTTTCACCTACGAGCAGTACTTC. Translating it yields CAISEEWAFTYEQYF.

A remark on this clonotype: One junction end does not reproduce the germline sequence, and a read error may be involved. This sequence joins TRBV12-3 or TRBV12-4 and TRBJ1-1; 10 bases fit TRBD1. The CDR3 spans 15 residues. This chain's CDR3 is CAGSPGQGTNTEAFF. CDR3 in DNA: TGTGCCGGCAGTCCGGGACAGGGGACGAACACTGAAGCTTTCTTT.

This clonotype was counted a few times. The rearrangement joins TRBV20-1 to TRBJ2-1, with TRBD2 matching 12 bases. Germline values: CDR1 DFQATT, CDR2 SNEGSKA (reference sequence). Trimming at V came to 1 base and at J to 4 bases, leaving 5 bases not matched to a gene. The CDR3 is 16 residues long. CDR3 DNA sequence: TGCAGTGCTAGAGTTCAGGGACTAGCGGGTTACAATGAGCAGTTCTTC. Its translation: CSARVQGLAGYNEQFF.